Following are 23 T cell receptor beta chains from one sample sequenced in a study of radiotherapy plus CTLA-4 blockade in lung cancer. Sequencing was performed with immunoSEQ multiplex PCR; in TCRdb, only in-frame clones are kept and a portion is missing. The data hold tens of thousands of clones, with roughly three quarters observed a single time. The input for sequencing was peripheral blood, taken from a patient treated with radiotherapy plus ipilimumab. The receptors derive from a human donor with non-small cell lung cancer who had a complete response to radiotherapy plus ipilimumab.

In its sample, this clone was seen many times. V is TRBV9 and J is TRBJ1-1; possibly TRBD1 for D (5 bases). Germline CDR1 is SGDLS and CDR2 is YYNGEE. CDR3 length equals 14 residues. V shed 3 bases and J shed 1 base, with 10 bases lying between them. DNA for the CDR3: TGTGCCAGCAGCGCCAGGGCATCGAACACTGAAGCTTTCTTT. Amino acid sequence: CASSARASNTEAFF.

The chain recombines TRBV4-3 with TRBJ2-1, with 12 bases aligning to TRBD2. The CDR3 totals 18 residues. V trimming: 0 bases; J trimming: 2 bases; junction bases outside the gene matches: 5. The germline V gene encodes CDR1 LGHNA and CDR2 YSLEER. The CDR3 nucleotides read TGCGCCAGCAGCCAAGATCCCCGACTAGCGGGGGCCTACAATGAGCAGTTCTTC. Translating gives CASSQDPRLAGAYNEQFF.

The CDR3 loop reads CASSLVARGLANYGYTF. The CDR3 DNA follows: TGTGCCAGCAGCTTAGTAGCCAGGGGGCTCGCTAACTATGGCTACACCTTC. The chain uses TRBV7-9 and TRBJ1-2; 8 bases agree with TRBD1. Trimming took 1 base from V and 0 from J; bases not matched to a gene: 7. This CDR3 spans 17 amino acids. Per the germline V gene, CDR1 is SEHNR and CDR2 is FQNEAQ (reference sequence).

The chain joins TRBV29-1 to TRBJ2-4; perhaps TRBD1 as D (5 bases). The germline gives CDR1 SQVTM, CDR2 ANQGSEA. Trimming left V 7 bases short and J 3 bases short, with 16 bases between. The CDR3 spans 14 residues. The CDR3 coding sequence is TGCAGCGCTGGGGCTTGGGGTGGCAAAAACATTCAGTACTTC. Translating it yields CSAGAWGGKNIQYF.

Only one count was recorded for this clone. CDR3: CASSLNQGGTQYF. CDR3 sequence (DNA): TGTGCCAGCAGCTTAAACCAGGGAGGGACCCAGTACTTC. V is TRBV7-2 and J is TRBJ2-5; possible D gene TRBD2, 6 bases. CDR3 length: 13 residues. Germline-derived CDR1 and CDR2 are SGHTA and FQGNSA. Trimming removed 2 bases at V and 7 bases at J, with 11 bases between.

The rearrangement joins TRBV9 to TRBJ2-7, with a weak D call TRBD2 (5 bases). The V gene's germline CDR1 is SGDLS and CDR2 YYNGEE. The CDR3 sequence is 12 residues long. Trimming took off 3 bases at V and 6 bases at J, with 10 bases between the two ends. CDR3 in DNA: TGTGCCAGCAGCGGAACCCGGGGCGAGCAGTACTTC. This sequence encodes CASSGTRGEQYF.

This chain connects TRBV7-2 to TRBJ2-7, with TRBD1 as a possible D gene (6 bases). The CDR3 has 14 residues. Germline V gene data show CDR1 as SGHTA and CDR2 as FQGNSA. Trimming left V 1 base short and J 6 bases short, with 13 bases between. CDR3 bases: TGTGCCAGCAGCTTAGGACAGGCGTTTGGCGAGCAGTACTTC. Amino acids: CASSLGQAFGEQYF.

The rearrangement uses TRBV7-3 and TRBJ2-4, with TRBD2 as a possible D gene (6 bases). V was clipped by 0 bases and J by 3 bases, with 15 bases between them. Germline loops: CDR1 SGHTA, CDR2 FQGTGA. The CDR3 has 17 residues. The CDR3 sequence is CASSLTGSGVVKNIQYF. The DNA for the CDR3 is TGTGCCAGCAGCTTAACCGGTAGCGGAGTTGTCAAAAACATTCAGTACTTC.

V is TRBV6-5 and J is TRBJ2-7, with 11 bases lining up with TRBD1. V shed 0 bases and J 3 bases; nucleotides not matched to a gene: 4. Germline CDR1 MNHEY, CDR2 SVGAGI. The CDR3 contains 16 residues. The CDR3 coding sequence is TGTGCCAGCAGTTACTCCCTCGGGACAGGGGGCTACGAGCAGTACTTC. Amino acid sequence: CASSYSLGTGGYEQYF.

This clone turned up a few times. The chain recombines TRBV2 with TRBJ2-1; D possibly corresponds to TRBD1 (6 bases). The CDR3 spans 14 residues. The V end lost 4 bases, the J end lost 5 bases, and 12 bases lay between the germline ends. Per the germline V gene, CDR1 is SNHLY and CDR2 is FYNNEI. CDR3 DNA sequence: TGTGCCAGCAGTGCTTGGACAGTACACAATGAGCAGTTCTTC. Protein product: CASSAWTVHNEQFF.

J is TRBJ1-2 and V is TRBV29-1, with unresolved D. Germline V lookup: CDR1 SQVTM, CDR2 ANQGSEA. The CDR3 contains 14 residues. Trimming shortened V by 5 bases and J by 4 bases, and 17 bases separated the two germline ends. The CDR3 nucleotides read TGCAGCGTTAGGACCGGCCGGGAAGTCTATGGCTACACCTTC. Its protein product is CSVRTGREVYGYTF.

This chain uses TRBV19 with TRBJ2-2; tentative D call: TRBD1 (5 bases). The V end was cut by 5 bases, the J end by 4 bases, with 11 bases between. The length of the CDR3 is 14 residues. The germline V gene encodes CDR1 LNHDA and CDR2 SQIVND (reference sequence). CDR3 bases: TGTGCCAGTAGTTCCCAGGGTCTCACCGGGGAGCTGTTTTTT. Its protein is CASSSQGLTGELFF.

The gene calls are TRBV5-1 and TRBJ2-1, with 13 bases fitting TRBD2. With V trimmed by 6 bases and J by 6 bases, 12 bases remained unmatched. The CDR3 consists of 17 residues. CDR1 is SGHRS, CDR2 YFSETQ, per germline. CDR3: CASTPQGLAGLANEQFF. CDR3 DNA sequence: TGCGCCAGCACCCCCCAGGGACTAGCGGGGTTGGCCAATGAGCAGTTCTTC.

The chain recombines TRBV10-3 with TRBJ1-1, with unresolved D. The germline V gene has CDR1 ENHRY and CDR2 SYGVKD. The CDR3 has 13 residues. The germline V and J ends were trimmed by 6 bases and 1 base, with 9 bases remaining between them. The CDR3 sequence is CAIRGERNTEAFF. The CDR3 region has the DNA TGTGCCATCAGGGGAGAAAGGAACACTGAAGCTTTCTTT.

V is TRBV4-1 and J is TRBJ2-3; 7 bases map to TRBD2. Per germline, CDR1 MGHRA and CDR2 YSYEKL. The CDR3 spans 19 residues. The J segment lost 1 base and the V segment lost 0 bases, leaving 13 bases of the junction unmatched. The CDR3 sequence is CASSQEGGRAGTGTDTQYF. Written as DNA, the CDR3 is TGCGCCAGCAGCCAAGAAGGCGGTAGAGCGGGGACGGGCACAGATACGCAGTATTTT.

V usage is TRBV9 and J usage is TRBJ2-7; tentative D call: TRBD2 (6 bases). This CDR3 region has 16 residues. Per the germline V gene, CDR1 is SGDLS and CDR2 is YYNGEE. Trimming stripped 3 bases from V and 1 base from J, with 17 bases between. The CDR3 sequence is CASSDGTATPSYEQYF. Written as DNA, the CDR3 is TGTGCCAGCAGCGATGGGACTGCAACCCCTTCCTACGAGCAGTACTTC.

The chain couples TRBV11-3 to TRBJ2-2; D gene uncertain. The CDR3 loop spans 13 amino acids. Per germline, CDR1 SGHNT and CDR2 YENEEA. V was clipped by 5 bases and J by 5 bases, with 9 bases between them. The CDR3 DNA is TGTGCCAGCAGCGCGAGAGAAACCGGGGAGCTGTTTTTT. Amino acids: CASSARETGELFF.

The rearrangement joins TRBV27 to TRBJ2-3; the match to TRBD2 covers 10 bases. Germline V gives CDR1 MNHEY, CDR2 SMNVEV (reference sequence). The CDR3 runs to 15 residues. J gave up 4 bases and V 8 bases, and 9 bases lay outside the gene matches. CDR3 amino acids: CASGPSGSTPDTQYF. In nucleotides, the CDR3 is TGTGCCAGCGGACCTAGCGGGAGTACCCCAGATACGCAGTATTTT.

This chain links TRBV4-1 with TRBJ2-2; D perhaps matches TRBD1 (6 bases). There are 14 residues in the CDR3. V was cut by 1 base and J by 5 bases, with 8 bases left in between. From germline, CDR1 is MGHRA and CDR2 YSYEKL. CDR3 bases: TGCGCCAGCAGCCAAGGGGACATTACCGGGGAGCTGTTTTTT. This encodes CASSQGDITGELFF.

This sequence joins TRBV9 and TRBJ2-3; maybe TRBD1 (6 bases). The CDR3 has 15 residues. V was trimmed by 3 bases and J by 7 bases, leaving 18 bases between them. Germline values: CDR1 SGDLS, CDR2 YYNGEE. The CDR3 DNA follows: TGTGCCAGCAGCGCCGCTCAATCCAGGGGAAATACGCAGTATTTT. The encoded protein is CASSAAQSRGNTQYF.

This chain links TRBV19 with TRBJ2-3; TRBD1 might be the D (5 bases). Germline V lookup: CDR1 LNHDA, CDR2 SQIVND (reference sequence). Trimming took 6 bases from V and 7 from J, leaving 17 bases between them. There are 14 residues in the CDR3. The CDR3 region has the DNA TGTGCCAGTAGCCCCCCCCAGGGCTGGAATACGCAGTATTTT. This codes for CASSPPQGWNTQYF.

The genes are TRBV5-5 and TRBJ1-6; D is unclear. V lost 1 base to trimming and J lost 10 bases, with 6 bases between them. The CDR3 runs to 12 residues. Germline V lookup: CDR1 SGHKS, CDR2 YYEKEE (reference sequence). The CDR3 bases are TGTGCCAGCAGCTTGTCCTCCTCACCCCTCCACTTT. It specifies CASSLSSSPLHF.

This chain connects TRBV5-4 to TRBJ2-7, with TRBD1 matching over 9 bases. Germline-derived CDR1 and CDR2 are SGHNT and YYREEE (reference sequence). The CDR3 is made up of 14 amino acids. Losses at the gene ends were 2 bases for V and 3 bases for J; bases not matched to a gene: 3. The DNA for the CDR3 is TGTGCCAGCAGCTTTGGACAGGGGCGCTACGAGCAGTACTTC. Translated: CASSFGQGRYEQYF. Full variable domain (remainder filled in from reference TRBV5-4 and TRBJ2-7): ETGVTQSPTHLIKTRGQQVTLRCSSQSGHNTVSWYQQALGQGPQFIFQYYREEENGRGNFPPRFSGLQFPNYSSELNVNALELDDSALYLCASSFGQGRYEQYFGPGTRLTVT.